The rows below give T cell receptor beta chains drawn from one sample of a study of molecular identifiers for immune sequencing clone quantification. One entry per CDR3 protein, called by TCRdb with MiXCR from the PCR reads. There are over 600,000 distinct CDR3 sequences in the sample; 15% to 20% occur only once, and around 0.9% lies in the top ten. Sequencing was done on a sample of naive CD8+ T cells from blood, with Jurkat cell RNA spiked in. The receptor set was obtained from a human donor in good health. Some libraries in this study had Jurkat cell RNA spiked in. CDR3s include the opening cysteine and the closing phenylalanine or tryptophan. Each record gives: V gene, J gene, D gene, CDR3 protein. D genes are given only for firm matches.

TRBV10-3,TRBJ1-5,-,CAISETGMDQPQHF
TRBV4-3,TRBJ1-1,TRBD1,CASSQDLIGTGVTEAFF
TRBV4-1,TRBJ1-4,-,CASTPSPGATNEKLFF
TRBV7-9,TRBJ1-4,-,CASSSEDSTNEKLFF
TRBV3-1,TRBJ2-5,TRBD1,CASSPGQGGAETQYF
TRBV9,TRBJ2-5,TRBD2,CASSVGTSPFEETQYF
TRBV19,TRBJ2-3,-,CASRAGRQYF
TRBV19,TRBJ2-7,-,CASSFGGFYEQYF
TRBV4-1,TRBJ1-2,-,CASSQDGRDYGYTF
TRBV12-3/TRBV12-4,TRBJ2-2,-,CASSLKIGSVLFRREANTGELFF
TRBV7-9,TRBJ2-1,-,CASSLGLAVYNEQFF
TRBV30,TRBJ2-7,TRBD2,CAWSVTLGLADSYEQYF
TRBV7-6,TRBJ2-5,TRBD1,CASSAGQGVETQYF
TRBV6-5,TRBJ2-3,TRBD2,CASSASGRALAGTQYF
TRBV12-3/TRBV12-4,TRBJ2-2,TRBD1,CASFTYDRGPRAGELFF
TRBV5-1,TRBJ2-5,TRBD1,CASSYWTGAETQYF
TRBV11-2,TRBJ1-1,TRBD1,CASSEGQLMNTEAFF
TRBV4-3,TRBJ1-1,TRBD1,CASSQLPGQGAGTEAFF
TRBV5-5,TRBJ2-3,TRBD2,CAGSSTGLASDTQYF
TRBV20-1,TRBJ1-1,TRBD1,CSARRTGVAEAFF
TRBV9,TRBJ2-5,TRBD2,CASSTRLAGEEETQYF
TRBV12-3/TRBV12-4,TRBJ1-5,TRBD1,CASSLAGTGHNQPQHF
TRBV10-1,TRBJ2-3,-,CASSKGARIDTQYF
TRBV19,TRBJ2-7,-,CASSIQAQSGYYYEQYF
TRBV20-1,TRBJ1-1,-,CSALLNTEAFF
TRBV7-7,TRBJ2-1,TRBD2,CASSMGGGNEQFF
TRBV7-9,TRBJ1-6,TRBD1,CASSHGQGEVESPLHF
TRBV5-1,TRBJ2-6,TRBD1,CASSVGQGASSGANVLTF
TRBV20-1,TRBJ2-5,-,CSARALAEETQYF
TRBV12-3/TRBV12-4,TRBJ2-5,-,CASSNPQKEEETQYF
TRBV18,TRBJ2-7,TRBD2,CASSPPSGEGSYEQYF
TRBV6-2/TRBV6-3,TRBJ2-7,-,CASIQRSLNSYEQYF
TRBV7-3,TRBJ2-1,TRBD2,CASSPGAGGVNEQFF
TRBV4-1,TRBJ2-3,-,CASSPEWGVSTDTQYF
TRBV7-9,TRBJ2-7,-,CASSLGLGAGIYEQYF
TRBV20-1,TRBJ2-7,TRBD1,CSARLWGQGGHEQYF
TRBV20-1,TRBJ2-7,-,CSARVGPAYEQYF
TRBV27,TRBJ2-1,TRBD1,CASSLYPGGDEQFF
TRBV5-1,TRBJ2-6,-,CASSLLSSGANVLTF
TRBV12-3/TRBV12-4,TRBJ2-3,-,CASSYGTLSPDTQYF
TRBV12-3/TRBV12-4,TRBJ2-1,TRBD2,CASSTSMTRTIYNEQFF
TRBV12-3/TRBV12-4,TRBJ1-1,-,CASSFGGGPEAFF
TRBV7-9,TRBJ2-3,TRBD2,CASKLAVGLTDTQYF
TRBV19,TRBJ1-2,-,CASSITENYGYTF
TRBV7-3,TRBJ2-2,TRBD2,CASSSSGMNGELFF
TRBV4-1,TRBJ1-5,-,CASSQTDETQPQHF
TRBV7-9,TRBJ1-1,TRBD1,CLRDRVEGDTEAFF
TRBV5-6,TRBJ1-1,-,CASSFSTWGTEAFF
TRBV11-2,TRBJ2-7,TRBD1,CASTLGGSYEQYF
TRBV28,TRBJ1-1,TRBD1,CASSWRGTVRTEAFF
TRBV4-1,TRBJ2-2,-,CASSQVSGADGELFF
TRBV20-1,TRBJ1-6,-,CSARDHIGRGSYNSPLHF
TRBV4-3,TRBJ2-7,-,CASSLDKGGVEQYF
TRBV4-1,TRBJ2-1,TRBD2,CASSRLTSGGLYNEQFF
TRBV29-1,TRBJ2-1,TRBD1,CSVEGSGQGPYNEQFF
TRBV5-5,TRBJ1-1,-,CASSSMSRGAAFEAFF
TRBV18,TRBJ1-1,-,CATKSDSMNTEAFF
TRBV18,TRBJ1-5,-,CASSPPGLVGQPQHF
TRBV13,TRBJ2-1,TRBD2,CASSLGPTSLGVEQFF